A selection of T cell receptor beta chains follows, all from one sample in a study of neurological immune-mediated disorders. A single record per CDR3 protein comes from TCRdb applying MiXCR to the 5' RACE reads. The sample lists around 67,000 distinct CDR3 sequences, around 5% occurring once. Sequenced input: PBMCs. The receptors originated from a man between 18 and 35 years old with multiple sclerosis. Both conserved end residues are part of each CDR3. D genes are given only for firm matches. Sizes are listed as once, few, many or a size class.

j_call | v_call | cdr3_length | clone_size | d_call | cdr3_nt | cdr3_aa
TRBJ1-1 | TRBV10-3 | 15 | many | . | TGTGCCATCAGTGAGAGGAACGGCTTGAACACTGAAGCTTTCTTT | CAISERNGLNTEAFF
TRBJ1-6 | TRBV29-1 | 15 | many | . | TGCAGCGTTGACTACAGCCGTTTCTATAATTCACCCCTCAACTTT | CSVDYSRFYNSPLNF
TRBJ1-3 | TRBV29-1 | 11 | many | . | TGCAGCGTTGAACGCGGAAACACCATATATTTT | CSVERGNTIYF
TRBJ2-7 | TRBV20-1 | 14 | many | TRBD2 | TGCAGTGCTTTTGGGCGGGGGAACTCCTACGAGCAGTACTTC | CSAFGRGNSYEQYF
TRBJ2-4 | TRBV2 | 14 | many | . | TGTGCCAGCAGTGAGGAGCTAGCCAAAAACATTCAGTACTTC | CASSEELAKNIQYF
TRBJ2-7 | TRBV20-1 | 13 | many | . | TGCAGTGCGTTTTCTAGCGAGTCCTACGAGCAGTACTTC | CSAFSSESYEQYF
TRBJ1-2 | TRBV28 | 15 | many | TRBD1 | TGTGCCAGCAGTTTAGTGACAGGGAGGGACTATGGCTACACCTTC | CASSLVTGRDYGYTF
TRBJ2-7 | TRBV7-7 | 14 | many | TRBD1 | TGTGCTAGCAGCTTAGCCGGGACAGGGGGCGAGCAGTACTTC | CASSLAGTGGEQYF
TRBJ1-5 | TRBV10-3 | 16 | many | TRBD1 | TGTGCCATCAGTGACCCCGACAGGGATAGCAATCAGCCCCAGCATTTT | CAISDPDRDSNQPQHF
TRBJ2-1 | TRBV12-3/TRBV12-4 | 15 | many | TRBD2 | TGTGCCAGCAGGGCTAGCGGGAGTTCCTACAATGAGCAGTTCTTC | CASRASGSSYNEQFF
TRBJ2-3 | TRBV7-2 | 17 | many | . | TGTGCCAGCAGCTTAGTTGCCTCTCCGACTTGGGCAGATACGCAGTATTTT | CASSLVASPTWADTQYF
TRBJ2-2 | TRBV4-2 | 16 | many | TRBD2 | TGTGCCAGCAGCTCTTCGCGGGGGTCAAACACCGGGGAGCTGTTTTTT | CASSSSRGSNTGELFF
TRBJ1-6 | TRBV7-2 | 16 | many | . | TGTGCCAGCAGCTTACGGGGGGCCGGGAGTAATTCACCCCTCCACTTT | CASSLRGAGSNSPLHF
TRBJ2-5 | TRBV7-7 | 14 | many | . | TGTGCTAGCAGCTTAGCCTTTAGCGAAGAGACCCAGTACTTC | CASSLAFSEETQYF
TRBJ2-5 | TRBV7-3 | 13 | many | . | TGTGCCAGCAGCTCCCGGCGGGAAGAGACCCAGTACTTC | CASSSRREETQYF
TRBJ1-5 | TRBV5-5 | 16 | many | TRBD1 | TGTGCCAGCAGCTTTGGGACAGGGATTAGCAATCAGCCCCAGCATTTT | CASSFGTGISNQPQHF